The sequence of this TCR beta chain was determined in a study of cytomegalovirus exposure and HLA in healthy donors. Vbeta (60) and Jbeta (13) primers were used in the PCR. Assay used: immunoSEQ multiplex PCR; TCRdb lists only in-frame clones, some missing. The sample shows around 150,000 clones, roughly 77% of them seen only once. V lost 4 bases and J lost 2; bases outside the gene matches: 14. The CDR3 is made up of 18 amino acids. The V gene's germline CDR1 is KGHSH and CDR2 LQKENI. This clonotype was obtained from a human donor in good health. The sample comprised PBMCs. The J gene is TRBJ2-7, the V gene TRBV18; 10 bases map to TRBD1. The CDR3 region is CASSLLPPGQGIPYEQYF. The CDR3 DNA reads TGTGCCAGCTCACTATTACCACCGGGACAGGGGATACCCTACGAGCAGTACTTC.